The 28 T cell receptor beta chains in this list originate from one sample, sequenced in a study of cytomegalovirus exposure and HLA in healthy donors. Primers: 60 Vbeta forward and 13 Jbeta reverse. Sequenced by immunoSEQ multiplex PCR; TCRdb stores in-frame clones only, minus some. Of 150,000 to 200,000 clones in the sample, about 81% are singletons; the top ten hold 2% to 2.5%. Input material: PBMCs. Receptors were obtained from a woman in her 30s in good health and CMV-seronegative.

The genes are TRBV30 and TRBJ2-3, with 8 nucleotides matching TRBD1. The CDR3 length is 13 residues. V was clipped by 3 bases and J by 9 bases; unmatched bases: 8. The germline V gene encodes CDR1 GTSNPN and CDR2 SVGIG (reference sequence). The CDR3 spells CAWSGQGGGTQYF. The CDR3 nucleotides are TGTGCCTGGAGCGGACAGGGAGGTGGGACGCAGTATTTT. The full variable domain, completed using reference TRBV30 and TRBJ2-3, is SQTIHQWPATLVQPVGSPLSLECTVEGTSNPNLYWYRQAAGRGLQLLFYSVGIGQISSEVPQNLSASRPQDRQFILSSKKLLLSDSGFYLCAWSGQGGGTQYFGPGTRLTVL.

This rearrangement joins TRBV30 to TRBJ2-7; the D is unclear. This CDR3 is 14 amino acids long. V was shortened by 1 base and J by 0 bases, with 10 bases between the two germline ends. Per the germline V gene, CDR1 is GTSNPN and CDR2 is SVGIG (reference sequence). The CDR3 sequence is CAWSAQHRSYEQYF. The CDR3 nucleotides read TGTGCCTGGAGTGCCCAACACCGCTCCTACGAGCAGTACTTC.

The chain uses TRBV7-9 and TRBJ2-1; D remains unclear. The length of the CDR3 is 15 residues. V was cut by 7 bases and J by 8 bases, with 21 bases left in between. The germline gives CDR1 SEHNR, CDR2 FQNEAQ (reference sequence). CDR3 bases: TGTGCCAGCACCATTGGAGACTTCCAGACGGATGAGCAGTTCTTC. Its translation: CASTIGDFQTDEQFF.

The CDR3 bases are TGTGCCAGCAGCCCCCAGTGGGGGGGCACCTACGAGCAGTACTTC. It is translated as CASSPQWGGTYEQYF. This chain connects TRBV7-2 to TRBJ2-7, with D tentatively TRBD2 (7 bases). V gave up 5 bases and J gave up 2 bases, with 16 bases separating them. There are 15 residues in the CDR3. CDR1 and CDR2 (germline): SGHTA, FQGNSA.

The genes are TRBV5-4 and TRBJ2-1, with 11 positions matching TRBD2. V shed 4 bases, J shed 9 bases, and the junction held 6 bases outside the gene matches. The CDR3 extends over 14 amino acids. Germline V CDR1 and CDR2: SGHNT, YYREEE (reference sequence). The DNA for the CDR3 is TGTGCCAGCAGCCCCATAGCGGGGGGGACTGAGCAGTTCTTC. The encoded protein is CASSPIAGGTEQFF.

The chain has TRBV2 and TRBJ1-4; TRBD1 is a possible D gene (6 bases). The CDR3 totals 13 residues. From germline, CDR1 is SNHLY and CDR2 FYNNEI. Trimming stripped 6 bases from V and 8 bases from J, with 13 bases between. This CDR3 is CASRSGVVEKLFF. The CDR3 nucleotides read TGTGCCAGCAGGTCAGGGGTTGTGGAAAAACTGTTTTTT.

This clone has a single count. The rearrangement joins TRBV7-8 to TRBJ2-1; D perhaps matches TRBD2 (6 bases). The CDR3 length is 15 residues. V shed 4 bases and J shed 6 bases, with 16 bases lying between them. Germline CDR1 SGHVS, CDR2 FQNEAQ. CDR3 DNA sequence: TGTGCCAGCAGCTCATTCCGGGACTCCGGCAATGAGCAGTTCTTC. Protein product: CASSSFRDSGNEQFF.

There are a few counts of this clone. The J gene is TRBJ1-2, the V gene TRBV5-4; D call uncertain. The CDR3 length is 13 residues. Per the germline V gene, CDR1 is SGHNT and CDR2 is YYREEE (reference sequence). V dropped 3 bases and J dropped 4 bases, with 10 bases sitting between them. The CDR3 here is CASSSPYAYGYTF. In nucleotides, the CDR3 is TGTGCCAGCAGCTCCCCCTACGCCTATGGCTACACCTTC. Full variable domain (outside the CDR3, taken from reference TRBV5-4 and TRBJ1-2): ETGVTQSPTHLIKTRGQQVTLRCSSQSGHNTVSWYQQALGQGPQFIFQYYREEENGRGNFPPRFSGLQFPNYSSELNVNALELDDSALYLCASSSPYAYGYTFGSGTRLTVV.

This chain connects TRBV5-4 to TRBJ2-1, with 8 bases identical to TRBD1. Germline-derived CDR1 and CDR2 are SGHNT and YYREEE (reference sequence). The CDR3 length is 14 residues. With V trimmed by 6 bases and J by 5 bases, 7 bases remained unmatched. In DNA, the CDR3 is TGTGCCAGCACCCGGACAGGGCAAAACAATGAGCAGTTCTTC. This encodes CASTRTGQNNEQFF.

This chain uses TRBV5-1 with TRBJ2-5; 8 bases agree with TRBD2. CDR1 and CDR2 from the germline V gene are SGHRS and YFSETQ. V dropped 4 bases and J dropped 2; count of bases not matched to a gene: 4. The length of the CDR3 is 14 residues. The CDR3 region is CASSISSGQETQYF. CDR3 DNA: TGCGCCAGCAGCATATCTAGCGGGCAAGAGACCCAGTACTTC.

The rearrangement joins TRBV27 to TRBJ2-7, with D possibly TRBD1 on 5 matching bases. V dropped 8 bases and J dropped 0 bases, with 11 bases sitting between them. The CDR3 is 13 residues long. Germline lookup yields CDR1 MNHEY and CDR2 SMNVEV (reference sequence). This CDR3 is CASLGRGSYEQYF. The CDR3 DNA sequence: TGTGCCAGCTTAGGAAGGGGCTCCTACGAGCAGTACTTC.

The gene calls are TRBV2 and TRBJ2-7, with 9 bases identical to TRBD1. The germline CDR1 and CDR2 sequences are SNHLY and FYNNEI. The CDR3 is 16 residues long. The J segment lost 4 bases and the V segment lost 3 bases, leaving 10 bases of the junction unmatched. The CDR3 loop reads CASSESTGGYDYEQYF. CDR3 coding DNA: TGTGCCAGCAGTGAGAGTACAGGGGGCTACGATTACGAGCAGTACTTC.

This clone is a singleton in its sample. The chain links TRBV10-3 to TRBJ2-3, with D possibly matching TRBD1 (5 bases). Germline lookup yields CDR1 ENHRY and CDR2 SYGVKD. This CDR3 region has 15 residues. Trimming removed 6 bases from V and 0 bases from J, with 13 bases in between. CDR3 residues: CAISEQDRSTDTQYF. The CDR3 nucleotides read TGTGCCATCAGCGAACAGGACCGTAGCACAGATACGCAGTATTTT.

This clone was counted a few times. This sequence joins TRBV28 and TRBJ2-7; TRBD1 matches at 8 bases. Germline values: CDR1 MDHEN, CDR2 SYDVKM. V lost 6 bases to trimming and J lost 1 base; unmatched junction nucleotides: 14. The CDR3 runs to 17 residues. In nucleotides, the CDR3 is TGTGCCAGCAGGCGGTTCGGGACAGGCTCTACTTCCTACGAGCAGTACTTC. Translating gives CASRRFGTGSTSYEQYF. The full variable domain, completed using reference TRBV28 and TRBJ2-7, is DVKVTQSSRYLVKRTGEKVFLECVQDMDHENMFWYRQDPGLGLRLIYFSYDVKMKEKGDIPEGYSVSREKKERFSLILESASTNQTSMYLCASRRFGTGSTSYEQYFGPGTRLTVT.

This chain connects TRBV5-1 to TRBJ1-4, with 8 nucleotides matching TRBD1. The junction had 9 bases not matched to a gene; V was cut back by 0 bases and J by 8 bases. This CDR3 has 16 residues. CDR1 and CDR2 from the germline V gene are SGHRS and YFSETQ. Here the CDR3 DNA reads TGCGCCAGCAGCTTGGGGGCGGGACAGGATAAAGAAAAACTGTTTTTT. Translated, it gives CASSLGAGQDKEKLFF.

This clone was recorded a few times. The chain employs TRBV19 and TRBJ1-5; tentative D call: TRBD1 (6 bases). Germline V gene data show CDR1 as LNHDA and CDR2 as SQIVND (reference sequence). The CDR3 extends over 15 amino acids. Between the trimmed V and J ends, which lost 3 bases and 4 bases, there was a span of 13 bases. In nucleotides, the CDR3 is TGTGCCAGTAGTATGACAGGACCCGCAAATCAGCCCCAGCATTTT. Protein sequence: CASSMTGPANQPQHF.

CDR3 nucleotide sequence: TGCGCCAGCAGTGGGGGGGCAGGGCTGACGGACACTGAAGCTTTCTTT. This translates into CASSGGAGLTDTEAFF. J is TRBJ1-1 and V is TRBV5-1, with D tentatively TRBD1 (6 bases). Per germline, CDR1 SGHRS and CDR2 YFSETQ. Deletions cut 5 bases from V and 3 bases from J, with 20 bases between. This CDR3 comprises 16 residues.

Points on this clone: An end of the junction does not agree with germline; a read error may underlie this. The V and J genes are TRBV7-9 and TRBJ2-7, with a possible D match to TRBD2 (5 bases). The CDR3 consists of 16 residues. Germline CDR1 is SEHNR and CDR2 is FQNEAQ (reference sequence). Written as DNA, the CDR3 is TGTTCCAGCAGCTTAGCGTTTGCAGGAAGCTCCTACGAGCAGTACTTC. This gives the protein CSSSLAFAGSSYEQYF.

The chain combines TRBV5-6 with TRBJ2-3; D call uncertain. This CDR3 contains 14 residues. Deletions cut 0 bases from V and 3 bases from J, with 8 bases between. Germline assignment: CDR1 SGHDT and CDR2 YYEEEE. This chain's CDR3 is CASSLESQTDTQYF. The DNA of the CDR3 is TGTGCCAGCAGCTTGGAGTCGCAGACAGATACGCAGTATTTT.

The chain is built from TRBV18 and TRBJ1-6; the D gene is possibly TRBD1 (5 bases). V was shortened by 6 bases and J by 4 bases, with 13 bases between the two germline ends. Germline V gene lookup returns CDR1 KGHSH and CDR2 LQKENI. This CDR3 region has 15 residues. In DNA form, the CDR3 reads TGTGCCAGCTCTTCGACAGACCCATATAATTCACCCCTCCACTTT. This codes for CASSSTDPYNSPLHF.

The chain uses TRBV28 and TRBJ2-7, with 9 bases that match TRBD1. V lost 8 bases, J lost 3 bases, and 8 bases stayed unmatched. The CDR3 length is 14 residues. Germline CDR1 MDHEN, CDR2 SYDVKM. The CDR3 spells CASGGQGFSYEQYF. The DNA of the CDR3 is TGTGCCAGCGGAGGACAGGGGTTTAGCTACGAGCAGTACTTC. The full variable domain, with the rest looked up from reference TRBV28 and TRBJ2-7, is DVKVTQSSRYLVKRTGEKVFLECVQDMDHENMFWYRQDPGLGLRLIYFSYDVKMKEKGDIPEGYSVSREKKERFSLILESASTNQTSMYLCASGGQGFSYEQYFGPGTRLTVT.

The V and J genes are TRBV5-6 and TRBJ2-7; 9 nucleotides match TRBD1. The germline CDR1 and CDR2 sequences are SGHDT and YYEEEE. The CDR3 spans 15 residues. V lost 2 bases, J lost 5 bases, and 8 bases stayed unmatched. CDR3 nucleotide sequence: TGTGCCAGCAGCTTCTACGGGACAGGGAACCACGAGCAGTACTTC. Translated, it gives CASSFYGTGNHEQYF.

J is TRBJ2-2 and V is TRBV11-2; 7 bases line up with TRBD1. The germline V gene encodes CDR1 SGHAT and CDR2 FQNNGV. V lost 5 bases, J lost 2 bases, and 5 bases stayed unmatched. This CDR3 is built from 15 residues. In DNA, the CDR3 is TGTGCCAGCAGCCACAACAGGGGTAACACCGGGGAGCTGTTTTTT. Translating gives CASSHNRGNTGELFF.

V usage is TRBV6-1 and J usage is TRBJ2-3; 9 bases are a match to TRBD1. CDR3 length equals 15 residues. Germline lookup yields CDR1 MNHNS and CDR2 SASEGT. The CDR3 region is CVSHRGPRSTDTQYF. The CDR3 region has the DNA TGTGTCTCCCACAGGGGGCCTAGGAGCACAGATACGCAGTATTTT.

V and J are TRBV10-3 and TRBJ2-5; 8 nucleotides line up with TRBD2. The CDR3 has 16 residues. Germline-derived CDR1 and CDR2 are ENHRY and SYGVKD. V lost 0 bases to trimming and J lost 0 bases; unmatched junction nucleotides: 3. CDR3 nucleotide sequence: TGTGCCATCAGTGAGTCGACAGCGGGAGACCAAGAGACCCAGTACTTC. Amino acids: CAISESTAGDQETQYF.

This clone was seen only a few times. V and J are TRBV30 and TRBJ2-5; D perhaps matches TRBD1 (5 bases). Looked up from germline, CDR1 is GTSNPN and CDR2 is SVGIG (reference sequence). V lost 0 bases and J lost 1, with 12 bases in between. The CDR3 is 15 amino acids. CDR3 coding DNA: TGTGCCTGGAGTGTAGGGAAGGGGATCCAAGAGACCCAGTACTTC. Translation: CAWSVGKGIQETQYF.

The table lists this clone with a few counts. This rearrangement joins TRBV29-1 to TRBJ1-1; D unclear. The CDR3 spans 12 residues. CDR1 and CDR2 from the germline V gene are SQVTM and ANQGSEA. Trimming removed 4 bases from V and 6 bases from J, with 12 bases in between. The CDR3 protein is CSVAPLGAEAFF. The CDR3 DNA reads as TGCAGCGTTGCCCCATTGGGCGCTGAAGCTTTCTTT.

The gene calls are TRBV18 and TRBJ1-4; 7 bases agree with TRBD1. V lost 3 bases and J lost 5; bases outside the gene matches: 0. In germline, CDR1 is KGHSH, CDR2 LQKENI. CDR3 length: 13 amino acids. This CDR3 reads CASSPDRNEKLFF. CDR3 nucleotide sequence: TGTGCCAGCTCACCGGACAGGAATGAAAAACTGTTTTTT.